The 16 T cell receptor beta chains listed next were all sequenced from one sample in a study of control samples from healthy donors and cancer patients. Only in-frame clones appear in the TCRdb table, and some are missing; sequencing was by immunoSEQ multiplex PCR. The repertoire includes roughly 170,000 clones, about 86% of them detected once, and about 5.3% sits in the top ten. Material for sequencing was blood. These receptors were obtained from a woman in her twenties or thirties in good health.

The rearrangement links TRBV19 to TRBJ2-3, with D perhaps matching TRBD1 (7 bases). This CDR3 contains 13 residues. Germline loops: CDR1 LNHDA, CDR2 SQIVND (reference sequence). With 8 bases removed from V and 1 base from J, the gap between germline ends came to 10 bases. The CDR3 loop is CASSGGRTDTQYF. The CDR3 bases are TGTGCCAGTTCAGGGGGGCGCACAGATACGCAGTATTTT.

V usage is TRBV9 and J usage is TRBJ2-1; D is possibly TRBD2 (6 bases). V lost 4 bases and J lost 2, with 13 bases in between. The germline V gene has CDR1 SGDLS and CDR2 YYNGEE. This CDR3 is 15 amino acids long. In DNA form, the CDR3 reads TGTGCCAGCAGCAGATCGGGAGCGGCCTACAATGAGCAGTTCTTC. Its protein is CASSRSGAAYNEQFF.

The V call is TRBV5-6, the J call TRBJ1-1; D remains ambiguous. Germline V CDR1 and CDR2: SGHDT, YYEEEE. This CDR3 region has 15 residues. V lost 4 bases, J lost 2 bases, and 15 bases lay in between. The CDR3 loop is CASSRTLARNTEAFF. In DNA, the CDR3 is TGTGCCAGCAGCCGAACCTTAGCCAGAAACACTGAAGCTTTCTTT.

This sequence joins TRBV20-1 and TRBJ2-5, with D unclear. This CDR3 contains 12 residues. Germline CDR1 is DFQATT and CDR2 is SNEGSKA (reference sequence). V dropped 3 bases and J dropped 2 bases, with 7 bases sitting between them. This CDR3 is CSASRAQETQYF. CDR3 bases: TGCAGTGCTAGTCGCGCTCAAGAGACCCAGTACTTC.

The V gene is TRBV5-1, the J gene TRBJ2-5, with 7 bases fitting TRBD2. Germline CDR1 and CDR2: SGHRS and YFSETQ. The V gene end was trimmed by 3 bases and the J gene end by 2 bases; junction bases not matched to a gene: 7. This CDR3 has 15 residues. The CDR3, as DNA: TGCGCCAGCAGCTCCGGGACTACCCAACAAGAGACCCAGTACTTC. This translates into CASSSGTTQQETQYF. Looking up the rest from reference TRBV5-1 and TRBJ2-5 gives the full variable domain: KAGVTQTPRYLIKTRGQQVTLSCSPISGHRSVSWYQQTPGQGLQFLFEYFSETQRNKGNFPGRFSGRQFSNSRSEMNVSTLELGDSALYLCASSSGTTQQETQYFGPGTRLLVL.

In its sample, this clone was seen a few times. This chain links TRBV6-1 with TRBJ1-5; possibly TRBD1 for D (5 bases). The CDR3 runs 16 residues. Germline CDR1 is MNHNS and CDR2 is SASEGT. Trimming pared 2 bases from V and 0 bases from J, leaving 11 bases between. The CDR3 DNA sequence: TGTGCCAGCAGTGAATTTGGGGGAGGTAGCAATCAGCCCCAGCATTTT. Residues: CASSEFGGGSNQPQHF.

This clone has only a few counts. The chain carries TRBV13 and TRBJ1-1, with a tentative D call TRBD1 (6 bases). Per the germline V gene, CDR1 is PRHDT and CDR2 is FYEKMQ (reference sequence). This CDR3 has 16 amino acids. Trimming took 1 base from V and 0 from J, leaving 12 bases between them. CDR3 residues: CASSLASRGMNTEAFF. In nucleotides, the CDR3 is TGTGCCAGCAGCTTAGCTTCCAGGGGCATGAACACTGAAGCTTTCTTT.

This sequence joins TRBV29-1 and TRBJ1-1; possible D gene TRBD1, 5 bases. Per germline, CDR1 SQVTM and CDR2 ANQGSEA. This CDR3 comprises 14 residues. Trimming left V 5 bases short and J 0 bases short, with 13 bases between. CDR3 loop: CSVILNRMNTEAFF. CDR3 DNA sequence: TGCAGCGTTATTTTAAACAGGATGAACACTGAAGCTTTCTTT. The complete variable domain, with remaining parts taken from reference TRBV29-1 and TRBJ1-1, reads SAVISQKPSRDICQRGTSLTIQCQVDSQVTMMFWYRQQPGQSLTLIATANQGSEATYESGFVIDKFPISRPNLTFSTLTVSNMSPEDSSIYLCSVILNRMNTEAFFGQGTRLTVV.

The chain carries TRBV15 and TRBJ2-3; possible D gene TRBD1, 5 bases. From germline, CDR1 is LNHNV and CDR2 YYDKDF (reference sequence). The CDR3 runs 15 residues. The V end lost 0 bases, the J end lost 2 bases, and 9 bases lay between the germline ends. The CDR3, as DNA: TGTGCCACCAGCAGAGATGGGGCCAACACAGATACGCAGTATTTT. Protein sequence: CATSRDGANTDTQYF.

V and J are TRBV3-1 (or the pseudogene TRBV3-2) and TRBJ2-6; possible D gene TRBD2, 6 bases. V lost 7 bases, J lost 4 bases, and 20 bases lay in between. This CDR3 has 17 residues. Germline loops: CDR1 LGHDT, CDR2 YNNKEL (reference sequence). The CDR3 DNA reads TGTGCCAGCACCTTTGGGGACTCTCGGGGAGGGGCCAACGTCCTGACTTTC. Its protein product is CASTFGDSRGGANVLTF.

The chain uses TRBV27 and TRBJ1-5; 7 bases agree with TRBD1. Germline lookup yields CDR1 MNHEY and CDR2 SMNVEV (reference sequence). This CDR3 spans 14 amino acids. V gave up 6 bases and J gave up 4 bases; unmatched junction bases: 6. Here the CDR3 reads CASSLDRWNQPQHF. The CDR3 nucleotides read TGTGCCAGCAGCCTGGACAGGTGGAATCAGCCCCAGCATTTT.

This clone was counted once. This rearrangement joins TRBV15 to TRBJ2-7, with D perhaps matching TRBD2 (5 bases). The CDR3 is made up of 15 amino acids. V shed 1 base and J shed 3 bases, with 13 bases lying between them. The germline V gene has CDR1 LNHNV and CDR2 YYDKDF (reference sequence). Written as DNA, the CDR3 is TGTGCCACCAGCAGAGGGGAGTCGGGGAGCTACGAGCAGTACTTC. Protein product: CATSRGESGSYEQYF.

The V call is TRBV9, the J call TRBJ1-6, with D possibly TRBD1 on 6 matching bases. Per the germline V gene, CDR1 is SGDLS and CDR2 is YYNGEE. V was shortened by 4 bases and J by 7 bases, with 12 bases between the two germline ends. The CDR3 consists of 14 residues. CDR3 bases: TGTGCCAGCAGCCGATTCGGACAGAATTCACCCCTCCACTTT. This codes for CASSRFGQNSPLHF.

This chain uses TRBV5-4 with TRBJ2-3; possible D gene TRBD2, 5 bases. CDR1 SGHNT and CDR2 YYREEE come from the germline V gene (reference sequence). This CDR3 contains 13 residues. V was cut by 4 bases and J by 4 bases, with 10 bases left in between. Here the CDR3 reads CASSPQEADTQYF. The CDR3 region has the DNA TGTGCCAGCAGCCCCCAGGAGGCAGATACGCAGTATTTT.

This chain connects TRBV7-9 to TRBJ2-3, with D uncertain. The CDR3 covers 13 residues. Germline V gene sequence: CDR1 SEHNR, CDR2 FQNEAQ (reference sequence). Trimming removed 3 bases at V and 4 bases at J, with 8 bases between. CDR3 sequence reads: CASSFHGPDTQYF. The DNA for the CDR3 is TGTGCCAGCAGCTTCCACGGTCCAGATACGCAGTATTTT.

This chain uses TRBV15 with TRBJ2-5, with D perhaps given as TRBD1 or TRBD2 (5 bases each). With 3 bases removed from V and 5 bases from J, the gap between germline ends came to 25 bases. This CDR3 region has 18 residues. Looked up from germline, CDR1 is LNHNV and CDR2 is YYDKDF (reference sequence). The CDR3 DNA reads TGTGCCACCAGCAGGCTCGTCAGGGACCTCTTTAGTGGGGAGACCCAGTACTTC. This sequence encodes CATSRLVRDLFSGETQYF.